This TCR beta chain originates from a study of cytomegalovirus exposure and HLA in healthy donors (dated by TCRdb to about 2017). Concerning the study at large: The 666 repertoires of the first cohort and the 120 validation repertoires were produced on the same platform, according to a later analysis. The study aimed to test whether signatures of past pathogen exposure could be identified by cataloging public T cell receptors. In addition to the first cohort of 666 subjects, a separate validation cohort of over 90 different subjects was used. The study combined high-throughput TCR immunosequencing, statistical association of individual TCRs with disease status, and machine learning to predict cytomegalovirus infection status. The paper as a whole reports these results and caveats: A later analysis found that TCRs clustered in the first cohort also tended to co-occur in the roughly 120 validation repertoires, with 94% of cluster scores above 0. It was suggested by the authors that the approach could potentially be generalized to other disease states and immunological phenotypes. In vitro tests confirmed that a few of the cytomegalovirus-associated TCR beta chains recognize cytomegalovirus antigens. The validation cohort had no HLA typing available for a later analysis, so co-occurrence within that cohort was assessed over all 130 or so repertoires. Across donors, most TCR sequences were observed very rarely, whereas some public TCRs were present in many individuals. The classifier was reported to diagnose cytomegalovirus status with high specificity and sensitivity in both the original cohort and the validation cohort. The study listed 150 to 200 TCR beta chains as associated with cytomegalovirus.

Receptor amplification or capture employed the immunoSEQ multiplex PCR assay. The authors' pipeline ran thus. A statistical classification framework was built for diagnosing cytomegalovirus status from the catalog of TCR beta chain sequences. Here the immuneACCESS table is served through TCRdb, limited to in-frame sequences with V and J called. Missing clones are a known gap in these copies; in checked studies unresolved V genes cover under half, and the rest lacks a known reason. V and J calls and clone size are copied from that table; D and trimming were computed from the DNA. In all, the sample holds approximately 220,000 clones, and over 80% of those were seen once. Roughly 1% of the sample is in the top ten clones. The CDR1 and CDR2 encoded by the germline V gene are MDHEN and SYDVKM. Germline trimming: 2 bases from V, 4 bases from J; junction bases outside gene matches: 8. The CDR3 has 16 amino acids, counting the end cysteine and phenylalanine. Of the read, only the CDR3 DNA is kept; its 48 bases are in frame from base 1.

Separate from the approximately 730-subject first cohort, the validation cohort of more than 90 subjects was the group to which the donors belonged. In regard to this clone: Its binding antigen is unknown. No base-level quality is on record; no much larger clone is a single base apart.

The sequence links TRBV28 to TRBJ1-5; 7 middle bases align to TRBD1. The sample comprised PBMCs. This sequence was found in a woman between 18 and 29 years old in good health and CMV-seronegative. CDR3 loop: CASSLMGDRRNQPQHF. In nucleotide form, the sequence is TGTGCCAGCAGTTTAATGGGGGACAGAAGGAATCAGCCCCAGCATTTT.